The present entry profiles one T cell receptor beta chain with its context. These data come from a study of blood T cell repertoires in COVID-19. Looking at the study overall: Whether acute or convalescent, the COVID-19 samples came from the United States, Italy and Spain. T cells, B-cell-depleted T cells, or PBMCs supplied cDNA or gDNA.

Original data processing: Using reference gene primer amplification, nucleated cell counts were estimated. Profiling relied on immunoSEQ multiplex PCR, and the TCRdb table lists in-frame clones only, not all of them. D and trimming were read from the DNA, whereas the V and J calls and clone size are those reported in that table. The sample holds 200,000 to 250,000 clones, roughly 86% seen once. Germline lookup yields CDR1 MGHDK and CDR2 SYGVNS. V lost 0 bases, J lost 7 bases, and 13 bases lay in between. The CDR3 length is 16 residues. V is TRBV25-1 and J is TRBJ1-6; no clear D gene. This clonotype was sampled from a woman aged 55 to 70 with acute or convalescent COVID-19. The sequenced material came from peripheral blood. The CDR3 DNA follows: TGTGCCAGCAGTGAATATCGAGGGTCTAGGAATTCACCCCTCCACTTT. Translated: CASSEYRGSRNSPLHF.